The next 4 T cell receptor beta chains were all read from a single sample in a study of T cells in Graves' hyperthyroidism and ophthalmopathy. There were TCR beta CDR3 regions amplified from RNA transcripts. When the TCR CDR3 underwent first-round RT-PCR, the HTBI primer set was used. MiXCR was run by TCRdb on the multiplex PCR reads, yielding one entry per CDR3 protein. The repertoire has fewer than 600,000 distinct CDR3 sequences, 12% to 15% of them found once; the top ten carry roughly 14%. The sample was blood. Receptor source: a woman in her thirties or forties with Graves' hyperthyroidism.

This sequence joins TRBV6-1 and TRBJ2-1; either TRBD1 or TRBD2 may supply D (5 bases each). The length of the CDR3 is 14 residues. V lost 3 bases and J lost 10, with 16 bases in between. Germline V gives CDR1 MNHNS, CDR2 SASEGT. The CDR3 sequence: CASSDSGARGEQFF. CDR3 coding DNA: TGTGCCAGCAGTGACTCCGGGGCCCGCGGGGAGCAGTTCTTC.

The rearrangement joins TRBV5-1 to TRBJ2-7; D is ambiguous. Germline V gene sequence: CDR1 SGHRS, CDR2 YFSETQ. The length of the CDR3 is 13 residues. V gave up 6 bases and J gave up 2 bases, with 12 bases separating them. CDR3 loop: CASKFDGTYEQYF. The CDR3 DNA follows: TGCGCCAGCAAGTTCGACGGTACCTACGAGCAGTACTTC.

This clonotype was found many times. The gene calls are TRBV18 and TRBJ2-7; a possible D gene is TRBD1 (6 bases). Germline V lookup: CDR1 KGHSH, CDR2 LQKENI. The V gene lost 2 bases and the J gene lost 0 bases, with 14 bases spanning the gap. The CDR3 covers 16 residues. CDR3 bases: TGTGCCAGCTCACCAGTCGGACAGACGAGCTCCTACGAGCAGTACTTC. Encoded protein: CASSPVGQTSSYEQYF.

This clonotype occurred many times. The chain employs TRBV28 and TRBJ2-7; weak D call: TRBD2 (5 bases). Germline V CDR1 and CDR2: MDHEN, SYDVKM. This CDR3 region has 16 residues. The V and J ends lost 4 bases and 3 bases respectively, with 19 bases between them. The DNA of the CDR3 is TGTGCCAGCAGTTCCCCCCGGATAGCGCCAAACTACGAGCAGTACTTC. Residues: CASSSPRIAPNYEQYF.